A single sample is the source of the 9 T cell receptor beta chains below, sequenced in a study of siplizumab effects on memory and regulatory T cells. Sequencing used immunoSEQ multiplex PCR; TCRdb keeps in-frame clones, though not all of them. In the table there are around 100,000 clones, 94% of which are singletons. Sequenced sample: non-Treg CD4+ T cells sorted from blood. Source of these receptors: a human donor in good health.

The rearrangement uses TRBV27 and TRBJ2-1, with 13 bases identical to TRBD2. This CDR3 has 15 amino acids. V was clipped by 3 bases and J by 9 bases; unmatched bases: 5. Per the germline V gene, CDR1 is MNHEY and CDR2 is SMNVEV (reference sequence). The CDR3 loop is CASSFRTSGSTEQFF. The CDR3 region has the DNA TGTGCCAGCAGTTTCAGGACTAGCGGGAGTACTGAGCAGTTCTTC.

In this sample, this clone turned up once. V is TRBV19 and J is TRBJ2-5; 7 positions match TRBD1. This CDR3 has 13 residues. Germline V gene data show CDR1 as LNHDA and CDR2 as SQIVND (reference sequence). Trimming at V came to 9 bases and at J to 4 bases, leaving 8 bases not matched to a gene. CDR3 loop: CASQGQERETQYF. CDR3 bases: TGTGCCAGCCAAGGACAGGAAAGAGAGACCCAGTACTTC. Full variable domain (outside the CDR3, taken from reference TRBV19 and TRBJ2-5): DGGITQSPKYLFRKEGQNVTLSCEQNLNHDAMYWYRQDPGQGLRLIYYSQIVNDFQKGDIAEGYSVSREKKESFPLTVTSAQKNPTAFYLCASQGQERETQYFGPGTRLLVL.

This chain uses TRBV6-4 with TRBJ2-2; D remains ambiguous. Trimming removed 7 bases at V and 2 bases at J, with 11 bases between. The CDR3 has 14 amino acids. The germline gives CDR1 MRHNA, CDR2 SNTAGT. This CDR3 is CASMEQYNTGELFF. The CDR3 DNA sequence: TGTGCCAGCATGGAGCAGTATAACACCGGGGAGCTGTTTTTT.

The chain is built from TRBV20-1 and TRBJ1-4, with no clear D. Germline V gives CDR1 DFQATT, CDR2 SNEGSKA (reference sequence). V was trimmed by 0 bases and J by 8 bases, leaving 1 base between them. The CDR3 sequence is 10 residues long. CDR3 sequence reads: CSARDEKLFF. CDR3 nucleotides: TGCAGTGCTAGAGACGAAAAACTGTTTTTT.

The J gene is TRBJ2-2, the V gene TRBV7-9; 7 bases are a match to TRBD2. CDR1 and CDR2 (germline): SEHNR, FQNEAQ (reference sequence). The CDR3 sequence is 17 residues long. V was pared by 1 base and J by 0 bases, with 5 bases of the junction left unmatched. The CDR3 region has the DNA TGTGCCAGCAGCTTAGAGCGACTAGCCTCGAACACCGGGGAGCTGTTTTTT. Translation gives CASSLERLASNTGELFF.

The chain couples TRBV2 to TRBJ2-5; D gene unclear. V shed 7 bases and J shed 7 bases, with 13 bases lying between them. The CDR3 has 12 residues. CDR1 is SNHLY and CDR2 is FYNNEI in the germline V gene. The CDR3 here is CASTQQSGTQYF. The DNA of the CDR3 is TGTGCCAGCACACAGCAATCCGGGACCCAGTACTTC. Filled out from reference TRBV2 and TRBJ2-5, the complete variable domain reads EPEVTQTPSHQVTQMGQEVILRCVPISNHLYFYWYRQILGQKVEFLVSFYNNEISEKSEIFDDQFSVERPDGSNFTLKIRSTKLEDSAMYFCASTQQSGTQYFGPGTRLLVL.

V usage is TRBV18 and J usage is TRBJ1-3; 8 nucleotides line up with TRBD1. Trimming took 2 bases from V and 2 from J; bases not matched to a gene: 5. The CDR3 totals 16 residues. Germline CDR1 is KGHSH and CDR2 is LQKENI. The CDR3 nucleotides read TGTGCCAGCTCACCAGGAGGACAGGGAACTGGAAACACCATATATTTT. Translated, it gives CASSPGGQGTGNTIYF.

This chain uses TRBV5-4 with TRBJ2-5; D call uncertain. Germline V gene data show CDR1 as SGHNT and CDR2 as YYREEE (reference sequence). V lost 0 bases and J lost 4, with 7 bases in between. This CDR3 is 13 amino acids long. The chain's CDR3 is CASSLDRRETQYF. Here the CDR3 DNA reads TGTGCCAGCAGCTTGGATCGACGAGAGACCCAGTACTTC.

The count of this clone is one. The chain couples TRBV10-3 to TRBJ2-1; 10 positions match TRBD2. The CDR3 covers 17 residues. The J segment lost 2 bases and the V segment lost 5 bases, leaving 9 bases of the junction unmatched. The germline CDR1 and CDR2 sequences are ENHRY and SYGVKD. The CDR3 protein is CAISTTPSGRTYNEQFF. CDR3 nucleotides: TGTGCCATCAGTACCACTCCTAGCGGGAGAACCTACAATGAGCAGTTCTTC.